The source of this T cell receptor beta chain is a study of blood T cell repertoires in COVID-19. Study in general: Acute and convalescent COVID-19 specimens originated in the United States, Italy and Spain. The cDNA or gDNA used as material had been derived from T cells, B-cell-depleted T cells, or PBMCs.

The authors' processing: Amplification with reference gene primers provided the estimates of nucleated cell counts. TCRdb keeps only in-frame clones here, not all; method: immunoSEQ multiplex PCR. V and J calls and clone size come straight from that table; D and trimming were deduced from the DNA. The table includes 150,000 to 200,000 clones, 80% to 90% detected once. V shed 5 bases, J shed 4 bases, and the junction held 4 bases outside the gene matches. This CDR3 has 13 amino acids. Input material: peripheral blood. This TCR was sampled from a man aged 65-85 years with active or convalescent COVID-19. The V and J genes are TRBV12-3 or TRBV12-4 and TRBJ1-2; 7 bases are a match to TRBD1. As DNA, the CDR3 is TGTGCCAGCAGTATCACAGGGGTCTATGGCTACACCTTC. Translated: CASSITGVYGYTF.